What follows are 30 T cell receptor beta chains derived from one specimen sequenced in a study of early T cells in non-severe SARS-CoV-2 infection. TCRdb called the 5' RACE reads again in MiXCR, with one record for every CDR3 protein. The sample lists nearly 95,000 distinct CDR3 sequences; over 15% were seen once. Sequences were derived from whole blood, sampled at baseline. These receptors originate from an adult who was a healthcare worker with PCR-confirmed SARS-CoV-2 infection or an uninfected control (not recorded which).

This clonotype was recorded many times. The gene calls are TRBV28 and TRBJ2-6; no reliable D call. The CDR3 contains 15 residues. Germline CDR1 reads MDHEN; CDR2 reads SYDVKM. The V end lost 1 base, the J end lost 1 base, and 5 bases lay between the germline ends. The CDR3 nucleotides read TGTGCCAGCAGTTTATTCAGGTCTGGGGCCAACGTCCTGACTTTC. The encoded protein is CASSLFRSGANVLTF.

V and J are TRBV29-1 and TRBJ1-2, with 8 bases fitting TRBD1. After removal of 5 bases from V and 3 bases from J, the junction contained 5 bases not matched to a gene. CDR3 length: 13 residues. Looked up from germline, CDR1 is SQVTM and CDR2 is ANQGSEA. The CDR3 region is CSVRQGLDYGYTF. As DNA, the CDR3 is TGCAGCGTTCGACAGGGGTTGGACTATGGCTACACCTTC.

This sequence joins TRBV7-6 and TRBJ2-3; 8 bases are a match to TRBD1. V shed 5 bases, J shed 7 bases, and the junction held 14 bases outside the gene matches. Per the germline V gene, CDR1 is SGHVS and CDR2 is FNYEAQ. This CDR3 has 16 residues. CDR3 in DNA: TGTGCCAGCAGCCCCCCCCCCAGGGGGCTACGATATACGCAGTATTTT. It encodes CASSPPPRGLRYTQYF.

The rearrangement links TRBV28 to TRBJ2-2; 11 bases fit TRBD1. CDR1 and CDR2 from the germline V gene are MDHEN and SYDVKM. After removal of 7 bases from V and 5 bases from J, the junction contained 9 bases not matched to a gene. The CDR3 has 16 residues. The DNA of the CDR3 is TGTGCCAGCACTTCCCCCGGACAGGGGGCAACCGGGGAGCTGTTTTTT. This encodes CASTSPGQGATGELFF.

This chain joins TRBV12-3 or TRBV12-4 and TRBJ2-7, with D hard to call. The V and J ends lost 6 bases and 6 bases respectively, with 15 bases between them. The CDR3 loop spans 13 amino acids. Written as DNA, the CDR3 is TGTGCCAGCAGCTCCGGGTCTGGGCTCGAGCAGTACTTC. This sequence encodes CASSSGSGLEQYF.

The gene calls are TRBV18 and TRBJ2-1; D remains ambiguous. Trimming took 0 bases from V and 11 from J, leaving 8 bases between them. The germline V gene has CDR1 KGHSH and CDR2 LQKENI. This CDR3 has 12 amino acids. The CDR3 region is CASSPPERQQFF. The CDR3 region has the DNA TGTGCCAGCTCACCACCGGAGAGGCAGCAGTTCTTC.

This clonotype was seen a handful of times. CDR3 loop: CASSYTLDATDTQYF. The DNA for the CDR3 is TGTGCCAGCAGTTATACCTTGGATGCGACAGATACGCAGTATTTT. J is TRBJ2-3 and V is TRBV6-2 or TRBV6-3, with unresolved D. V lost 3 bases and J lost 3, with 13 bases in between. The CDR3 has 15 amino acids. Germline values: CDR1 MNHEY, CDR2 SVGEGT.

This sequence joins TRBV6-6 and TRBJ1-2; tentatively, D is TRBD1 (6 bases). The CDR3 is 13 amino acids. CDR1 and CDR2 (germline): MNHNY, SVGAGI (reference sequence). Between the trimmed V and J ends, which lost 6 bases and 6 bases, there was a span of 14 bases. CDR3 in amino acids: CASSNRDRDGYTF. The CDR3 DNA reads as TGTGCCAGCAGCAACAGGGATCGCGATGGCTACACCTTC.

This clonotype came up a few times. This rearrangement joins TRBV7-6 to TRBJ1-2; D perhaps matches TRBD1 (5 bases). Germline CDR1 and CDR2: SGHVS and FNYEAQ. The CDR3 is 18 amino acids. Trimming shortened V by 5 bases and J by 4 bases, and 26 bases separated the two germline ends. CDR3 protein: CASSHHRDLTPRSYGYTF. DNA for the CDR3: TGTGCCAGCAGCCACCACCGGGACCTCACCCCCCGGAGCTATGGCTACACCTTC.

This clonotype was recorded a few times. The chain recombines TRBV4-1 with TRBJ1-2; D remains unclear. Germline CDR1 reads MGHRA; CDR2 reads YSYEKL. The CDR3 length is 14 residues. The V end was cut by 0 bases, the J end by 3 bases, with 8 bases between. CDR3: CASSQDDGYYGYTF. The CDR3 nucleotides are TGCGCCAGCAGCCAAGATGACGGATACTATGGCTACACCTTC.

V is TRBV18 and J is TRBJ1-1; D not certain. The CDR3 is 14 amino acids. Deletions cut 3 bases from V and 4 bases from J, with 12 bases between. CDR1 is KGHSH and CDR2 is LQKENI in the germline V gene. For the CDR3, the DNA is TGTGCCAGCTCACCGGTAGGGAGGAGCACTGAAGCTTTCTTT. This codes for CASSPVGRSTEAFF.

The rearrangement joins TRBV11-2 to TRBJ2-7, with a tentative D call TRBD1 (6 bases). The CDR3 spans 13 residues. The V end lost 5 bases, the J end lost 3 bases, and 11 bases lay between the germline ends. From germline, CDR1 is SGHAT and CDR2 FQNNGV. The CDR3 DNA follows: TGTGCCAGCAGCCAATCGGACAGCTACGAGCAGTACTTC. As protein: CASSQSDSYEQYF.

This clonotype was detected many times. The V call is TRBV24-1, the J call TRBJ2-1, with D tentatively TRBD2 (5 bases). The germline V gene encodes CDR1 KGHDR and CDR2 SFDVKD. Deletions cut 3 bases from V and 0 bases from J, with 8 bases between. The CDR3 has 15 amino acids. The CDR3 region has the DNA TGTGCCACCAGTGATACACGGGGCTCCTACAATGAGCAGTTCTTC. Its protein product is CATSDTRGSYNEQFF.

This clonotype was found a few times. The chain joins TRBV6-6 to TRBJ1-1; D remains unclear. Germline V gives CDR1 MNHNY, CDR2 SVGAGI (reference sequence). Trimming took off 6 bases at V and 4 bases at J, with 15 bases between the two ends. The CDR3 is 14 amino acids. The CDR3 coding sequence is TGTGCCAGCAGAAACGACATGTTCCCCACTGAAGCTTTCTTT. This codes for CASRNDMFPTEAFF.

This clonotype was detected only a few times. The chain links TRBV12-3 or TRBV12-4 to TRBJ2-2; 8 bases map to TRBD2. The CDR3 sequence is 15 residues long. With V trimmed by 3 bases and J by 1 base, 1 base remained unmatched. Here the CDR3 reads CASSFAGGNTGELFF. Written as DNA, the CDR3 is TGTGCCAGCAGTTTTGCGGGAGGGAACACCGGGGAGCTGTTTTTT.

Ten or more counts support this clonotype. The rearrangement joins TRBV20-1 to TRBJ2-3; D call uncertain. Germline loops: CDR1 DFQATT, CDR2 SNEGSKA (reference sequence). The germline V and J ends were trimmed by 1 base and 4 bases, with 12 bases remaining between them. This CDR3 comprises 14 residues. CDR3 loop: CSARGASKPDTQYF. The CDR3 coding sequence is TGCAGTGCTAGAGGGGCTTCGAAACCAGATACGCAGTATTTT.

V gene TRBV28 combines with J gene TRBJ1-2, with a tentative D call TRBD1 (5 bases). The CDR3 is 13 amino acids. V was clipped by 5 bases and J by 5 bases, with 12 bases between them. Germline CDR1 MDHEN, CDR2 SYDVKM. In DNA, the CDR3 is TGTGCCAGCAGTCTGACGACAGAGTATGGCTACACCTTC. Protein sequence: CASSLTTEYGYTF.

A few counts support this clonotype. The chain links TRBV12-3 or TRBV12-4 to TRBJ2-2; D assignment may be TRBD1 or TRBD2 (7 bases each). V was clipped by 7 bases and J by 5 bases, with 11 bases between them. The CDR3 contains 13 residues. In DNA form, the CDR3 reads TGTGCCAGCACCCAGGGGGGGACCGGGGAGCTGTTTTTT. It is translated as CASTQGGTGELFF.

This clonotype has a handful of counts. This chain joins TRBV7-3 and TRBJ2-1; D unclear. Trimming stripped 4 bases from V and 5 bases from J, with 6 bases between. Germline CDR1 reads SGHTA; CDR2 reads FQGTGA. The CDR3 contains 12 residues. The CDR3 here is CASSYQDNEQFF. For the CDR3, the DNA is TGTGCCAGCAGCTATCAGGACAATGAGCAGTTCTTC.

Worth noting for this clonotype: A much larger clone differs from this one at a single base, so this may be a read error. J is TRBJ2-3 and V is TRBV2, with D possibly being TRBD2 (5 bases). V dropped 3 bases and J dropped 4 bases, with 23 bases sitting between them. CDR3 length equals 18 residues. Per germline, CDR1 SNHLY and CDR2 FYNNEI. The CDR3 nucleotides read TGTGCCAGCAGTGATCCCGTCCGGGTCCCTCAAGCGGCAGATACGCAGTATTTT. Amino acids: CASSDPVRVPQAADTQYF.

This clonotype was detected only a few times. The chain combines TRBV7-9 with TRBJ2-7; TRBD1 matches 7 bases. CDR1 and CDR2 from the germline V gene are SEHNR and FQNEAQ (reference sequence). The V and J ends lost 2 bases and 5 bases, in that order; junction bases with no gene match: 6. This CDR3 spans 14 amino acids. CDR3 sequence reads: CASSLRDRVHEQYF. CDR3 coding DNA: TGTGCCAGCAGCTTACGAGACAGGGTGCACGAGCAGTACTTC.

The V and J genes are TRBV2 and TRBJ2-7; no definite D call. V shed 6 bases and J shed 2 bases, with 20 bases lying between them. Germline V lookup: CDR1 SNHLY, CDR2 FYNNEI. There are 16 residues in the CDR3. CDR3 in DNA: TGTGCCAGCAGGCCTTATCTTGGGGTCAGAGCCTACGAGCAGTACTTC. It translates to CASRPYLGVRAYEQYF.

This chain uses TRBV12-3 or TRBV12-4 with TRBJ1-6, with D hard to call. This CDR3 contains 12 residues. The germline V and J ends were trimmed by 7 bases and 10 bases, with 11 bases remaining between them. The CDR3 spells CASTLMGSPLHF. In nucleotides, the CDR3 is TGTGCCAGCACCTTGATGGGGTCACCCCTCCACTTT.

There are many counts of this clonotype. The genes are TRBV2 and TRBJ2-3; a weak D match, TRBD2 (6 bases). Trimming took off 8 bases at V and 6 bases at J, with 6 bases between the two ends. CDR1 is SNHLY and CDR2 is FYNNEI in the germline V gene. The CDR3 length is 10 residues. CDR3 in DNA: TGTGCCAGCGGGAGGGATACGCAGTATTTT. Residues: CASGRDTQYF.

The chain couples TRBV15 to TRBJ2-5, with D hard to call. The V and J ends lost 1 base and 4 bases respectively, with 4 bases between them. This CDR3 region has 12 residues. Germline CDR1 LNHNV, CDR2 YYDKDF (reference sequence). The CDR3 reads CATSRGRETQYF. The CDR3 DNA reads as TGTGCCACCAGCAGAGGTCGAGAGACCCAGTACTTC.

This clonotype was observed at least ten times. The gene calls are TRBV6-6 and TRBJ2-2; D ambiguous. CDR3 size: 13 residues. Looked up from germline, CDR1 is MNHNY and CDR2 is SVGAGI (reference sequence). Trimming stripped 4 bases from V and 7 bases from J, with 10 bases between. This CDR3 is CASSSHRVGELFF. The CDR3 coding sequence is TGTGCCAGCAGTTCCCATCGTGTCGGGGAGCTGTTTTTT.

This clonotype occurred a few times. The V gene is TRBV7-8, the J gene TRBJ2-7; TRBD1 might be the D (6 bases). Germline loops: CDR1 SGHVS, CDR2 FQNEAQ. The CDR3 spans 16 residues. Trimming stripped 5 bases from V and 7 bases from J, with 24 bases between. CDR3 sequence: CASSPFTDRSFKEQYF. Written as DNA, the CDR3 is TGTGCCAGCAGCCCGTTCACCGACAGGAGTTTTAAAGAGCAGTACTTC.

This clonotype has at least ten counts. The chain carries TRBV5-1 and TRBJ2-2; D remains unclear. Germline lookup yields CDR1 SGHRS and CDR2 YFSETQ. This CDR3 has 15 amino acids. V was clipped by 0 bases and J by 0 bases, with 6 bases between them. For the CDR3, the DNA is TGCGCCAGCAGCTTGGGTCCCGCGAACACCGGGGAGCTGTTTTTT. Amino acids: CASSLGPANTGELFF.

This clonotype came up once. The chain's CDR3 is CASSPDRIGDSPLHF. The CDR3 DNA sequence: TGCGCCAGCAGCCCTGACAGGATAGGAGATTCACCCCTCCACTTT. V is TRBV4-3 and J is TRBJ1-6, with D possibly matching TRBD1 (6 bases). This CDR3 contains 15 residues. CDR1 LGHNA and CDR2 YSLEER come from the germline V gene. Trimming took 4 bases from V and 8 from J, leaving 15 bases between them.

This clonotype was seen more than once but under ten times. This chain's CDR3 is CASSLGVASGTTDTQYF. Written as DNA, the CDR3 is TGTGCCAGCAGCTTAGGGGTGGCTAGCGGGACCACAGATACGCAGTATTTT. This chain uses TRBV7-2 with TRBJ2-3; TRBD2 aligns across 9 bases. Germline values: CDR1 SGHTA, CDR2 FQGNSA. Trimming cost V 1 base and J 2 bases; bases outside gene matches: 7. This CDR3 has 17 amino acids. The full variable domain, with the rest looked up from reference TRBV7-2 and TRBJ2-3, is GAGVSQSPSNKVTEKGKDVELRCDPISGHTALYWYRQSLGQGLEFLIYFQGNSAPDKSGLPSDRFSAERTGGSVSTLTIQRTQQEDSAVYLCASSLGVASGTTDTQYFGPGTRLTVL.